Given below is one T cell receptor beta chain in context. The antigen is unknown. The data were obtained in a study of early stage breast cancer tumors. Background on the study: Most invasive tumors, about 70% of the 16, were ER+/PR+/HER2-. Study-level results: Bulk DNA sequencing of unsorted cells missed chain pairing and markers. Compared with adjacent normal breast, tumors showed around 2.5-fold denser, more clonal T cells. Comparing each tissue with blood distinguished tumor from normal in most of the 16 patients.

Germline CDR1 is ENHRY and CDR2 is SYGVKD. The CDR3 covers 16 residues. The V end lost 6 bases, the J end lost 0 bases, and 16 bases lay between the germline ends. Method: immunoSEQ multiplex PCR; TCRdb's copy keeps in-frame clones and lacks some. This table holds about 72,000 clones, roughly 84% found once. The sequence was collected from a person in their sixties with breast cancer. The sample comprised blood. The V call is TRBV10-3, the J call TRBJ2-3, with a weak D call TRBD2 (6 bases). For the CDR3, the DNA is TGTGCCATCAGGTCCGGGACTGCCCCTAGCACAGATACGCAGTATTTT. This gives the protein CAIRSGTAPSTDTQYF.